This is a list of T cell receptor beta chains from one sample in a study of cytomegalovirus exposure and HLA in healthy donors. The table came from immunoSEQ multiplex PCR; TCRdb's copy has only in-frame clones and leaves some out. The sample yields about 240,000 clones, just under 90% seen once. Sequencing was done on a sample of PBMCs. These receptors were taken from a man between 18 and 35 years old in good health and CMV-seronegative. CDR3s include the opening cysteine and the closing phenylalanine or tryptophan. A D gene is named only where the DNA matches it firmly.

TRBJ2-1 NA TRBV6-6 CASGPSNEQFF TGTGCCAGCGGCCCCTCCAATGAGCAGTTCTTC
TRBJ2-5 TRBD1 TRBV2 CASRTGWETQYF TGTGCCAGCAGGACAGGGTGGGAGACCCAGTACTTC
TRBJ2-5 TRBD2 TRBV9 CASSSGGAETQYF TGTGCCAGCAGCTCGGGGGGGGCAGAGACCCAGTACTTC
TRBJ2-3 TRBD2 TRBV4-3 CASSQETSGGVLSYTDTQYF TGCGCCAGCAGCCAAGAGACTAGCGGGGGGGTTCTCTCTTACACAGATACGCAGTATTTT
TRBJ1-1 NA TRBV5-4 CASSSFQTGSNTEAFF TGTGCCAGCAGCTCATTTCAGACAGGATCGAACACTGAAGCTTTCTTT
TRBJ2-1 TRBD2 TRBV19 CASSSSSGGNNEQFF TGTGCCAGTAGTTCATCTAGCGGGGGGAACAATGAGCAGTTCTTC
TRBJ1-1 NA TRBV5-1 CASSQPTTSQAFF TGCGCCAGCAGCCAACCCACGACAAGCCAAGCTTTCTTT
TRBJ1-4 NA TRBV7-2 CASSPGSRLGEKLFF TGTGCCAGCAGCCCCGGGTCCCGGCTTGGTGAAAAACTGTTTTTT
TRBJ1-1 TRBD1 TRBV19 CASSQYRGRDTEAFF TGTGCCAGTAGCCAGTACAGGGGGAGGGACACTGAAGCTTTCTTT
TRBJ2-1 TRBD1 TRBV2 CASRTGTASYNEQFF TGTGCCAGCAGGACCGGGACAGCCTCCTACAATGAGCAGTTCTTC
TRBJ1-6 TRBD1 TRBV7-9 CASSSPDRVNSPLHF TGTGCCAGCAGCTCACCGGACAGGGTCAATTCACCCCTCCACTTT
TRBJ2-2 TRBD1 TRBV27 CASSAYAGTGGLNTGELFF TGTGCCAGCAGTGCCTATGCCGGGACAGGGGGCTTGAACACCGGGGAGCTGTTTTTT
TRBJ2-1 TRBD2 TRBV27 CASSQLAGAGEQFF TGTGCCAGCAGTCAGTTAGCGGGGGCGGGGGAGCAGTTCTTC
TRBJ2-5 NA TRBV9 CASSVQDWRQETQYF TGTGCCAGCAGCGTACAGGACTGGCGACAAGAGACCCAGTACTTC